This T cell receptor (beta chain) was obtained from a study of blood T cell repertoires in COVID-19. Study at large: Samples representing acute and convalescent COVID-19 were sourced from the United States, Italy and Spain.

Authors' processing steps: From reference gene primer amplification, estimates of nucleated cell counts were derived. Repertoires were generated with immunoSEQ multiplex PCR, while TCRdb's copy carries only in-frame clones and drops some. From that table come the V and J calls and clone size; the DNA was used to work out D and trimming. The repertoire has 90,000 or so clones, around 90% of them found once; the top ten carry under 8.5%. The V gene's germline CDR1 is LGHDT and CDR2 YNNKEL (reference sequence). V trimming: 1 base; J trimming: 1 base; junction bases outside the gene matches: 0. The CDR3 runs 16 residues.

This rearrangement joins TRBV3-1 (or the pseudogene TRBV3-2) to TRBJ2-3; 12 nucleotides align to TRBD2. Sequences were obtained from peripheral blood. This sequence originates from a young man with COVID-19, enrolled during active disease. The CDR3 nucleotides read TGTGCCAGCAGCCAAGGACTAGCGGGAGGCACAGATACGCAGTATTTT. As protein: CASSQGLAGGTDTQYF.